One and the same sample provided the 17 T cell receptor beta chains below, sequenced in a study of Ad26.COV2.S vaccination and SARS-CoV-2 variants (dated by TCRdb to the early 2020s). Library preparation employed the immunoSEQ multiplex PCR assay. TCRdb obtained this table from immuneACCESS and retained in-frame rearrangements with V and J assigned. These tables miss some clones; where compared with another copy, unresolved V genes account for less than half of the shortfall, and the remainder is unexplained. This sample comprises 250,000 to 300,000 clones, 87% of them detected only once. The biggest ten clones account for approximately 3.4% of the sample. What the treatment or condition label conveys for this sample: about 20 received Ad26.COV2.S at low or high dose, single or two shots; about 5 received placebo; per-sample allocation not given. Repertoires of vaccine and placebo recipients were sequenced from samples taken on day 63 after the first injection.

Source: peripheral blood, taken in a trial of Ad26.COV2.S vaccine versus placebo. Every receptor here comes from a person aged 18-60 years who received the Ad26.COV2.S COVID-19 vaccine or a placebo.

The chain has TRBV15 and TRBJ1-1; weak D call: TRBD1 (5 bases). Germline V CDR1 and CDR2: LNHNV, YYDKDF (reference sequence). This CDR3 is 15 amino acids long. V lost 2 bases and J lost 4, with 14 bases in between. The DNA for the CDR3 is TGTGCCACCAGCAGACGGGGCTCTTCGATCACTGAAGCTTTCTTT. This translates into CATSRRGSSITEAFF.

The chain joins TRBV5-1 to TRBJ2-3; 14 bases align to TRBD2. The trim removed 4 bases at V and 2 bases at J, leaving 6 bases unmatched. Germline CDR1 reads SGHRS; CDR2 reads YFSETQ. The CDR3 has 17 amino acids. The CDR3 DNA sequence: TGCGCCAGCAGCACCCGACTAGCGGGGGGGAACACAGATACGCAGTATTTT. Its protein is CASSTRLAGGNTDTQYF.

CDR3 region: CAIREASPDTQYF. DNA for the CDR3: TGTGCCATCAGGGAAGCGTCCCCAGATACGCAGTATTTT. This chain uses TRBV10-3 with TRBJ2-3; no definite D call. Germline CDR1 is ENHRY and CDR2 is SYGVKD. Trimming shortened V by 6 bases and J by 4 bases, and 11 bases separated the two germline ends. The CDR3 spans 13 residues.

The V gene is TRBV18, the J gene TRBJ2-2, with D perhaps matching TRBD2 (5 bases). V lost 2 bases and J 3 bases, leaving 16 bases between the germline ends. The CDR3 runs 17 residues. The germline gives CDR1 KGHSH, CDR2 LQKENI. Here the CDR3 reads CASSPNSASRYTGELFF. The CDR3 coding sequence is TGTGCCAGCTCACCAAACTCGGCTAGCAGATACACCGGGGAGCTGTTTTTT. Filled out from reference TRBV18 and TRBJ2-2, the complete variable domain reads NAGVMQNPRHLVRRRGQEARLRCSPMKGHSHVYWYRQLPEEGLKFMVYLQKENIIDESGMPKERFSAEFPKEGPSILRIQQVVRGDSAAYFCASSPNSASRYTGELFFGEGSRLTVL.

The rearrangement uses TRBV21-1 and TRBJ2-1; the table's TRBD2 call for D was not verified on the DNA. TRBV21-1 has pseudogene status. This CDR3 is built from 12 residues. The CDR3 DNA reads TGTGCCAGCAGCAAAGGAGGGAATGAGCAGTTCTTC. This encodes CASSKGGNEQFF.

The CDR3 bases are TGCGCCAGCAGCTTTGGAGGGGGCGACACCGGGGAGCTGTTTTTT. Its protein is CASSFGGGDTGELFF. V is TRBV5-1 and J is TRBJ2-2; perhaps TRBD1 as D (7 bases). V was cut by 2 bases and J by 3 bases, with 11 bases left in between. The germline V gene encodes CDR1 SGHRS and CDR2 YFSETQ. This CDR3 region has 15 residues. The entire variable domain, with the rest obtained from reference TRBV5-1 and TRBJ2-2, is as follows: KAGVTQTPRYLIKTRGQQVTLSCSPISGHRSVSWYQQTPGQGLQFLFEYFSETQRNKGNFPGRFSGRQFSNSRSEMNVSTLELGDSALYLCASSFGGGDTGELFFGEGSRLTVL.

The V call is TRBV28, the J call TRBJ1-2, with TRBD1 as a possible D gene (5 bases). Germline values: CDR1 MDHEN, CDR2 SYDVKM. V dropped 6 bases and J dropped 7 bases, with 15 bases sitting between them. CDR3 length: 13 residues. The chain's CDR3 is CASRSGQGGGYTF. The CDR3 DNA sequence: TGTGCCAGCAGATCGGGGCAGGGTGGTGGCTACACCTTC.

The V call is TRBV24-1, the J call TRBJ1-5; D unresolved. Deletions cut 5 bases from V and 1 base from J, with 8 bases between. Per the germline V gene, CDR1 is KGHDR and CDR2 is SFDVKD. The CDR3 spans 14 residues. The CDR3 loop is CATSAGWSNQPQHF. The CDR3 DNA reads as TGTGCCACCAGTGCTGGTTGGAGCAATCAGCCCCAGCATTTT.

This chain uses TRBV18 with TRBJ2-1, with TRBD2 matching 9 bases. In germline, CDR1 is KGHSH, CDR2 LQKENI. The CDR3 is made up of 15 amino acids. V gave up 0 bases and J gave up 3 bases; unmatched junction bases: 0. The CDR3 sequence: CASSPPSGGYNEQFF. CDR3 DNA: TGTGCCAGCTCACCACCTAGCGGGGGCTACAATGAGCAGTTCTTC.

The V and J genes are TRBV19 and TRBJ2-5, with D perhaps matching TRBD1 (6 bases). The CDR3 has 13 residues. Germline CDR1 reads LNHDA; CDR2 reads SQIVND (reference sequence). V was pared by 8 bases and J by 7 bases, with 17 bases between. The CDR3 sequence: CASRPGTTGTQYF. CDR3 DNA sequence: TGTGCCAGTCGGCCCGGGACAACGGGGACCCAGTACTTC.

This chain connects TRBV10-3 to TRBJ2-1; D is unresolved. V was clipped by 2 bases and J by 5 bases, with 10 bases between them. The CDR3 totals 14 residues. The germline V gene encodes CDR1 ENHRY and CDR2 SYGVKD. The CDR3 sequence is CAISEGQVNNEQFF. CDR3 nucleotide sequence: TGTGCCATCAGTGAGGGTCAGGTAAACAATGAGCAGTTCTTC.

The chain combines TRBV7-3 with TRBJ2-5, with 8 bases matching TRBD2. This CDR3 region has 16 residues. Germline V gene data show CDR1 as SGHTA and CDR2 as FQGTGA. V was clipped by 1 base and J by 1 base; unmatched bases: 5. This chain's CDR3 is CASSLSRTSGQETQYF. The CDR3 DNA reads TGTGCCAGCAGCTTAAGTCGAACTAGCGGCCAAGAGACCCAGTACTTC.

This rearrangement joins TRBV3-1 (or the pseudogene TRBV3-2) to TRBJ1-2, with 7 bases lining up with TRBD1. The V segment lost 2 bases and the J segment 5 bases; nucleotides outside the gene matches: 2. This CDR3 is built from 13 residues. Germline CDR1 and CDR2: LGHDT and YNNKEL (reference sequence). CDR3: CASSQPGGYGYTF. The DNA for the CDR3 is TGTGCCAGCAGCCAACCAGGGGGGTATGGCTACACCTTC.

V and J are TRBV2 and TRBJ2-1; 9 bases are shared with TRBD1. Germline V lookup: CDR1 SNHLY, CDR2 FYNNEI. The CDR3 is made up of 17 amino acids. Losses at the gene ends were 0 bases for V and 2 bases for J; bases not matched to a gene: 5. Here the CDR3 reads CASSEARDRATYNEQFF. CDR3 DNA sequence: TGTGCCAGCAGTGAAGCCCGGGACAGGGCCACCTACAATGAGCAGTTCTTC.

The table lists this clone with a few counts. The CDR3 region has the DNA TGTGCCAGCAGCCAGGGACTGGGCAATCAGCCCCAGCATTTT. This translates into CASSQGLGNQPQHF. This sequence joins TRBV3-1 (or the pseudogene TRBV3-2) and TRBJ1-5; possibly TRBD1 for D (5 bases). Deletions cut 3 bases from V and 2 bases from J, with 8 bases between. Germline assignment: CDR1 LGHDT and CDR2 YNNKEL (reference sequence). This CDR3 region has 14 residues.

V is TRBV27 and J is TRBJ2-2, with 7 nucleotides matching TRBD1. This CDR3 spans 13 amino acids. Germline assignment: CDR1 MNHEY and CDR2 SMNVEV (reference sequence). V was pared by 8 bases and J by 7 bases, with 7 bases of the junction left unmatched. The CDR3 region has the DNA TGTGCCAGCTGCGACTGGACAGGCGGGGAGCTGTTTTTT. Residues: CASCDWTGGELFF.

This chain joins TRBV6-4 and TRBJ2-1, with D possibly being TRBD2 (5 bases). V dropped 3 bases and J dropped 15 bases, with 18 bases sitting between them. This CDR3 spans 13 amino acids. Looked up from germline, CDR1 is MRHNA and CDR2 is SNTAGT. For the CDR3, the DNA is TGTGCCAGCAGTGAACGGACTCCGGAAAAACTGTTCTTC. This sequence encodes CASSERTPEKLFF.